Below, one T cell receptor beta chain is given with its context. The data derive from a study of CD8 T cells in Susac syndrome. The CDR3 totals 12 residues. Trimming shortened V by 6 bases and J by 5 bases, and 10 bases separated the two germline ends. CDR1 is LGHNT, CDR2 FRNRAP, per germline. The authors reverse transcribed roughly 0.5 to 1 ug RNA with random hexamers. TCRdb re-called the immunoSEQ multiplex PCR reads through MiXCR, storing one row per CDR3 protein. The repertoire holds 150,000 to 200,000 distinct CDR3 sequences, with roughly 92% as singletons. This clonotype was sampled from a human donor in good health. The rearrangement links TRBV12-5 to TRBJ2-5, with no clear D. The specimen sequenced was CD4+ T cells from PBMCs. The CDR3 nucleotides read TGTGCTAGTGGCCCTACGGAGGAGACCCAGTACTTC. Amino acid sequence: CASGPTEETQYF.